A single sample is the source of the 8 T cell receptor beta chains below, sequenced in a study of cytomegalovirus exposure and HLA in healthy donors. PCR used 60 Vbeta primers and 13 Jbeta primers. Repertoires were generated with immunoSEQ multiplex PCR, while TCRdb's copy carries only in-frame clones and drops some. The sample's table shows 65,000 to 85,000 clones. What was sequenced was PBMCs. The receptors originated from a female donor in good health and CMV-seropositive.

The rearrangement links TRBV5-6 to TRBJ2-5; 7 bases fit TRBD1. The CDR3 sequence is 13 residues long. V dropped 3 bases and J dropped 7; count of bases not matched to a gene: 6. Germline values: CDR1 SGHDT, CDR2 YYEEEE. The CDR3 protein is CASSSGGLGTQYF. The CDR3 DNA reads as TGTGCCAGCAGCTCAGGGGGTCTTGGGACCCAGTACTTC.

As regards this clone: A read error may produce the germline difference seen at one junction end. The chain employs TRBV4-1 and TRBJ1-5; the D is unclear. The CDR3 has 15 amino acids. The V gene's germline CDR1 is MGHRA and CDR2 YSYEKL. The CDR3 DNA reads TGCGCCAGCAGCCAAGAAGAGGGCTTCACGCAGCACCAGCATTTT. This sequence encodes CASSQEEGFTQHQHF.

This chain joins TRBV2 and TRBJ1-2; D not certain. The length of the CDR3 is 13 residues. Trimming shortened V by 8 bases and J by 3 bases, and 13 bases separated the two germline ends. CDR1 SNHLY and CDR2 FYNNEI come from the germline V gene. The CDR3 protein is CASPPGLDYGYTF. CDR3 DNA: TGTGCCAGCCCCCCTGGACTGGACTATGGCTACACCTTC.

V and J are TRBV5-1 and TRBJ2-1; 11 nucleotides line up with TRBD2. Trimming at V came to 3 bases and at J to 4 bases, leaving 9 bases not matched to a gene. The germline gives CDR1 SGHRS, CDR2 YFSETQ. The CDR3 runs to 17 residues. CDR3 in amino acids: CASSSSGLAGHYNEQFF. As DNA, the CDR3 is TGCGCCAGCAGCTCATCCGGACTAGCGGGTCATTACAATGAGCAGTTCTTC.

The rearrangement links TRBV4-3 to TRBJ2-1; the match to TRBD2 covers 8 bases. The V and J ends lost 1 base and 7 bases, in that order; junction bases with no gene match: 9. Germline V gives CDR1 LGHNA, CDR2 YSLEER. CDR3 length: 16 residues. CDR3 protein: CASSQVGSGRMNEQFF. CDR3 coding DNA: TGCGCCAGCAGCCAAGTAGGGAGCGGGAGAATGAATGAGCAGTTCTTC.

The chain links TRBV28 to TRBJ1-5, with D possibly being TRBD1 (6 bases). Trimming cost V 5 bases and J 3 bases, with 14 bases left between them. The CDR3 is made up of 15 amino acids. Germline V gene lookup returns CDR1 MDHEN and CDR2 SYDVKM. The CDR3 spells CASSQIGGDNQPQHF. CDR3 in DNA: TGTGCCAGCAGTCAAATAGGGGGGGACAATCAGCCCCAGCATTTT. Drawing the rest from reference TRBV28 and TRBJ1-5, the complete variable domain is DVKVTQSSRYLVKRTGEKVFLECVQDMDHENMFWYRQDPGLGLRLIYFSYDVKMKEKGDIPEGYSVSREKKERFSLILESASTNQTSMYLCASSQIGGDNQPQHFGDGTRLSIL.

The CDR3 DNA reads TGTGCCAGCAGCGTCCTAGCGGGTCAAGAGACCCAGTACTTC. It codes for CASSVLAGQETQYF. The J gene is TRBJ2-5, the V gene TRBV9; 8 bases line up with TRBD2. Trimming removed 2 bases from V and 2 bases from J; junction bases left unmatched: 2. Germline V CDR1 and CDR2: SGDLS, YYNGEE. This CDR3 has 14 residues.

This chain connects TRBV2 to TRBJ1-2; the D is unclear. The CDR3 spans 13 residues. Trimming removed 8 bases at V and 4 bases at J, with 14 bases between. The germline V gene has CDR1 SNHLY and CDR2 FYNNEI. The CDR3 DNA sequence: TGTGCCAGCCGTACGGACGGACTCTATGGCTACACCTTC. This encodes CASRTDGLYGYTF.